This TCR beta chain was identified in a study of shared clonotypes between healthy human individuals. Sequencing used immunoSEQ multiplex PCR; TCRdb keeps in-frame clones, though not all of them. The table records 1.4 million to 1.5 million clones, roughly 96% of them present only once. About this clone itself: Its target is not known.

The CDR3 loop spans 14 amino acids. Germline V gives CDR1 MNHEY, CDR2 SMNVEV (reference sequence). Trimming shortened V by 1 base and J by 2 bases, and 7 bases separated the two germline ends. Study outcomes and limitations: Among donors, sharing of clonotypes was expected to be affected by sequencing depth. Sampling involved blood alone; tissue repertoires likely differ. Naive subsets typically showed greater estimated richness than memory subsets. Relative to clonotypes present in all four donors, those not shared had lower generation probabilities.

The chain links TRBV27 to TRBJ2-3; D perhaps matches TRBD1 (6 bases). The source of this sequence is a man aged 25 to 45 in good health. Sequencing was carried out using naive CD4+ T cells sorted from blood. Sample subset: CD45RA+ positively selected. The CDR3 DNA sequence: TGTGCCAGCAGTTTATACAGGGCCACAGATACGCAGTATTTT. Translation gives CASSLYRATDTQYF.